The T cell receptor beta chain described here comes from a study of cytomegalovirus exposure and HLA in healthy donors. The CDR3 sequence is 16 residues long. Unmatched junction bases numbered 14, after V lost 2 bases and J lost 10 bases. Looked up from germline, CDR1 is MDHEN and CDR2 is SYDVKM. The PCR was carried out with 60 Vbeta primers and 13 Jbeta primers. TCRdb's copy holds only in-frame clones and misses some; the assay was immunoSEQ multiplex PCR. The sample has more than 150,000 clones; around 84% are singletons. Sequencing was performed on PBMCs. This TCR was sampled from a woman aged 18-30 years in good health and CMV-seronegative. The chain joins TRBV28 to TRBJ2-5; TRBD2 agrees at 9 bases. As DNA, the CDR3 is TGTGCCAGCAGTTTAGGGGCTAGCGGGATTCTCCGGGGCCAGTACTTC. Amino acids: CASSLGASGILRGQYF.